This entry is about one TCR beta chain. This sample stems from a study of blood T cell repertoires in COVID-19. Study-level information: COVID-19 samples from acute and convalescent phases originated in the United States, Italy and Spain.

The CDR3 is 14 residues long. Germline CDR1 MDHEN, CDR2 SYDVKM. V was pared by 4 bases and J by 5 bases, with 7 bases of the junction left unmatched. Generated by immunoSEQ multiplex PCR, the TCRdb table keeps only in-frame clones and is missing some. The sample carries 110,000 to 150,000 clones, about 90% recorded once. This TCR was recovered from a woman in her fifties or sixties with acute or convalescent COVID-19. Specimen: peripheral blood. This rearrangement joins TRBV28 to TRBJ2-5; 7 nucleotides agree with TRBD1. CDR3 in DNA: TGTGCCAGCAGTTCGCCCGACAGGGCGGAGACCCAGTACTTC. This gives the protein CASSSPDRAETQYF.